The 16 T cell receptor beta chains below come from one sample, sequenced in a study of blood T cell repertoires in COVID-19. TCRdb keeps only in-frame clones here, not all; method: immunoSEQ multiplex PCR. The sample lists roughly 240,000 clones; around 80% were seen once. Material: peripheral blood. These TCRs come from a man in his forties who had recovered from COVID-19.

The genes are TRBV9 and TRBJ1-6; D is uncertain. The length of the CDR3 is 16 residues. Trimming pared 0 bases from V and 0 bases from J, leaving 7 bases between. Looked up from germline, CDR1 is SGDLS and CDR2 is YYNGEE. In DNA form, the CDR3 reads TGTGCCAGCAGCGTAGGCGAACGCTCCTATAATTCACCCCTCCACTTT. Amino acid sequence: CASSVGERSYNSPLHF.

The rearrangement uses TRBV18 and TRBJ1-1; D unclear. V was clipped by 3 bases and J by 8 bases, with 10 bases between them. CDR1 and CDR2 (germline): KGHSH, LQKENI. The CDR3 has 12 residues. CDR3 bases: TGTGCCAGCTCACCCGGGGTGGGAGAAGCTTTCTTT. Residues: CASSPGVGEAFF.

The J gene is TRBJ1-5, the V gene TRBV6-5; a possible D gene is TRBD1 (5 bases). Per the germline V gene, CDR1 is MNHEY and CDR2 is SVGAGI. The CDR3 has 14 amino acids. V lost 2 bases and J lost 6, with 11 bases in between. The CDR3 sequence is CASSYIRGGQPQHF. CDR3 nucleotide sequence: TGTGCCAGCAGTTACATCCGGGGGGGTCAGCCCCAGCATTTT.

This clone was detected once. The genes are TRBV10-2 and TRBJ1-1, with a possible D match to TRBD1 (5 bases). V was clipped by 7 bases and J by 0 bases, with 12 bases between them. This CDR3 has 14 amino acids. The germline V gene encodes CDR1 WSHSY and CDR2 SAAADI. The CDR3 DNA sequence: TGCGCCAGCATCGCCGACAGACTGAACACTGAAGCTTTCTTT. Encoded protein: CASIADRLNTEAFF.

The chain carries TRBV7-2 and TRBJ1-2; a possible D gene is TRBD1 (5 bases). Germline loops: CDR1 SGHTA, CDR2 FQGNSA. This CDR3 region has 12 residues. V was pared by 5 bases and J by 4 bases, with 8 bases between. The CDR3 DNA sequence: TGTGCCAGCAGCCCAGACAGCTATGGCTACACCTTC. It codes for CASSPDSYGYTF.

The gene calls are TRBV7-2 and TRBJ1-2, with TRBD1 as a possible D gene (5 bases). The ends were cut back, 3 bases at V and 2 bases at J, with 13 bases in the middle. Germline CDR1 reads SGHTA; CDR2 reads FQGNSA. CDR3 length equals 15 residues. CDR3 sequence (DNA): TGTGCCAGCAGCTTGAGACAGAGACCGAACTATGGCTACACCTTC. Translation gives CASSLRQRPNYGYTF.

This clone was detected many times. The chain combines TRBV7-9 with TRBJ2-7, with 7 bases identical to TRBD2. The CDR3 totals 15 residues. Germline V gives CDR1 SEHNR, CDR2 FQNEAQ (reference sequence). Unmatched junction bases numbered 6, after V lost 4 bases and J lost 0 bases. The CDR3 reads CASSSWTSSSYEQYF. The CDR3 DNA reads TGTGCCAGCAGCTCATGGACTAGTTCCTCCTACGAGCAGTACTTC.

The chain is built from TRBV25-1 and TRBJ2-3, with D possibly being TRBD2 (6 bases). The V end lost 5 bases, the J end lost 2 bases, and 11 bases lay between the germline ends. Germline-derived CDR1 and CDR2 are MGHDK and SYGVNS. The length of the CDR3 is 14 residues. The CDR3 DNA reads TGTGCCAGCAGTCCCAGGAGGGACACAGATACGCAGTATTTT. It is translated as CASSPRRDTDTQYF.

The CDR3 loop reads CASSLLRTGNYGYTF. DNA for the CDR3: TGTGCCAGCAGTCTCCTAAGGACAGGGAACTATGGCTACACCTTC. The V call is TRBV27, the J call TRBJ1-2; TRBD1 aligns across 8 bases. The ends lost 5 bases at V and 2 bases at J; junction bases unmatched: 7. The CDR3 runs 15 residues. Germline CDR1 is MNHEY and CDR2 is SMNVEV (reference sequence).

The V call is TRBV2, the J call TRBJ1-1; D is ambiguous. The germline CDR1 and CDR2 sequences are SNHLY and FYNNEI. Trimming removed 3 bases from V and 11 bases from J, with 19 bases in between. The CDR3 covers 14 residues. As DNA, the CDR3 is TGTGCCAGCAGTGAGTTTCCGGGATCCCCCCTTGCTTTCTTT. Translation gives CASSEFPGSPLAFF.

The V gene is TRBV27, the J gene TRBJ2-7; D may be TRBD1 (5 bases). Germline V gives CDR1 MNHEY, CDR2 SMNVEV (reference sequence). The V end lost 4 bases, the J end lost 4 bases, and 17 bases lay between the germline ends. The CDR3 runs to 15 residues. CDR3 sequence reads: CASSSLTGSWYEQYF. DNA of the CDR3: TGTGCCAGCAGTTCCCTAACAGGAAGTTGGTACGAGCAGTACTTC.

V usage is TRBV15 and J usage is TRBJ1-2, with 9 bases that match TRBD1. CDR1 and CDR2 (germline): LNHNV, YYDKDF (reference sequence). Germline trimming cut 6 bases from V and 8 bases from J; bases unmatched to any gene: 10. The CDR3 is 14 amino acids. The CDR3 nucleotides read TGTGCCACCAGACCCAGGCTGGGACAGGGAGGCTACACCTTC. Translated: CATRPRLGQGGYTF.

The rearrangement uses TRBV3-1 (or the pseudogene TRBV3-2) and TRBJ1-2; TRBD1 aligns across 10 bases. CDR3 length equals 15 residues. Germline V gene lookup returns CDR1 LGHDT and CDR2 YNNKEL (reference sequence). V was pared by 0 bases and J by 7 bases, with 5 bases of the junction left unmatched. DNA of the CDR3: TGTGCCAGCAGCCAAGATGGGGACAGGGGTAGTGGCTACACCTTC. Translating gives CASSQDGDRGSGYTF.

The J gene is TRBJ2-3, the V gene TRBV5-1; D ambiguous. V was trimmed by 1 base and J by 0 bases, leaving 9 bases between them. The germline V gene encodes CDR1 SGHRS and CDR2 YFSETQ. This CDR3 is 15 amino acids long. DNA for the CDR3: TGCGCCAGCAGCTTGTCAGGCAGAAGCACAGATACGCAGTATTTT. Residues: CASSLSGRSTDTQYF.

V is TRBV10-3 and J is TRBJ2-3, with 11 bases lining up with TRBD2. J gave up 0 bases and V 11 bases, and 4 bases lay outside the gene matches. There are 14 residues in the CDR3. Per germline, CDR1 ENHRY and CDR2 SYGVKD. CDR3 sequence (DNA): TGTGCCTCACGACTAGCGGGGAGCACAGATACGCAGTATTTT. Protein sequence: CASRLAGSTDTQYF.

The genes are TRBV9 and TRBJ1-6; 7 bases agree with TRBD1. The germline V gene has CDR1 SGDLS and CDR2 YYNGEE. This CDR3 contains 15 residues. With V trimmed by 3 bases and J by 4 bases, 4 bases remained unmatched. The CDR3 protein is CASSGRDRYNSPLHF. CDR3 bases: TGTGCCAGCAGCGGCCGGGACAGATATAATTCACCCCTCCACTTT.